A single sample is the source of the 17 T cell receptor beta chains below, sequenced in a study of metastatic and nonmetastatic thyroid tumors. TCRdb re-called clones via MiXCR from the PCR reads. The table records roughly 58,000 clones, about 4% of them present only once. Until they underwent thyroid surgery, no patient had received any treatment. The material sequenced was blood. The source is a female donor with papillary thyroid cancer or a benign thyroid nodule (not recorded which). Some clones in this sample may be carry-over from other donors' samples.

At least ten counts were recorded for this clone. V gene TRBV28 combines with J gene TRBJ2-7; D is perhaps TRBD2 (6 bases). CDR1 is MDHEN, CDR2 SYDVKM, per germline. There are 16 residues in the CDR3. V lost 1 base to trimming and J lost 3 bases, with 16 bases between them. CDR3 sequence reads: CASSLFLEGTSYEQYF. CDR3 DNA: TGTGCCAGCAGTTTATTCCTGGAGGGTACCAGCTACGAGCAGTACTTC.

This clone has more than one count but fewer than ten. The rearrangement uses TRBV6-1 and TRBJ1-6; 7 positions agree with TRBD1. After removal of 7 bases from V and 10 bases from J, the junction contained 13 bases not matched to a gene. The CDR3 length is 15 residues. CDR1 and CDR2 from the germline V gene are MNHNS and SASEGT. Here the CDR3 DNA reads TGTGCCAGCAATAGGGAGGGGGCCCATGGATCACCCCTCCACTTT. Amino acid sequence: CASNREGAHGSPLHF.

As concerns this clone: This sample includes further DNA sequences coding for the same CDR3. The gene calls are TRBV28 and TRBJ2-7, with D possibly being TRBD1 (6 bases). Germline-derived CDR1 and CDR2 are MDHEN and SYDVKM. The CDR3 runs to 13 residues. V lost 2 bases to trimming and J lost 1 base, with 6 bases between them. Here the CDR3 DNA reads TGTGCCAGCAGTTTAACAGGGTCCTACGAGCAGTACTTC. It codes for CASSLTGSYEQYF. Together with reference TRBV28 and TRBJ2-7, the CDR3 gives the full variable domain: DVKVTQSSRYLVKRTGEKVFLECVQDMDHENMFWYRQDPGLGLRLIYFSYDVKMKEKGDIPEGYSVSREKKERFSLILESASTNQTSMYLCASSLTGSYEQYFGPGTRLTVT.

This clone was seen at least ten times. The chain combines TRBV24-1 with TRBJ1-2; the D gene is possibly TRBD1 (6 bases). The CDR3 has 13 amino acids. Per the germline V gene, CDR1 is KGHDR and CDR2 is SFDVKD. The V and J ends lost 9 bases and 4 bases respectively, with 14 bases between them. In DNA form, the CDR3 reads TGTGCCACCCCCTCGGTACAGGGCTATGGCTACACCTTC. Protein sequence: CATPSVQGYGYTF.

The V gene is TRBV25-1, the J gene TRBJ2-1, with 7 bases identical to TRBD2. V was pared by 10 bases and J by 6 bases, with 15 bases of the junction left unmatched. The germline CDR1 and CDR2 sequences are MGHDK and SYGVNS. The CDR3 length is 15 residues. The CDR3 DNA follows: TGTGCCAACAGCCAGGTATCGGGGGGTGTCAATGAGCAGTTCTTC. Protein: CANSQVSGGVNEQFF. The variable domain in full, with the rest retrieved from reference TRBV25-1 and TRBJ2-1, is EADIYQTPRYLVIGTGKKITLECSQTMGHDKMYWYQQDPGMELHLIHYSYGVNSTEKGDLSSESTVSRIRTEHFPLTLESARPSHTSQYLCANSQVSGGVNEQFFGPGTRLTVL.

This clone was detected a few times. A read error may be the cause here, since a much bigger clone is one base away. The chain couples TRBV4-1 to TRBJ1-4, with D unclear. V lost 6 bases and J lost 8, with 13 bases in between. CDR1 and CDR2 from the germline V gene are MGHRA and YSYEKL. This CDR3 has 13 residues. Written as DNA, the CDR3 is TGCGCCAGCAGTACTACTACGCGGGAAAAACTGTTTTTT. Its protein is CASSTTTREKLFF.

This clone was picked up many times. Just one base apart from a much larger clone, this may be a read error. V and J are TRBV2 and TRBJ1-2; 7 nucleotides align to TRBD1. The trim removed 4 bases at V and 4 bases at J, leaving 6 bases unmatched. Per germline, CDR1 SNHLY and CDR2 FYNNEI. The CDR3 sequence is 14 residues long. CDR3 DNA: TGTGCCAGCAGTGGAGAGGGACAGCTCTATGGCTACACCTTC. It codes for CASSGEGQLYGYTF.

This clone was found many times. The chain employs TRBV29-1 and TRBJ2-7, with 9 bases aligning to TRBD1. In germline, CDR1 is SQVTM, CDR2 ANQGSEA. The CDR3 totals 13 residues. Trimming cost V 7 bases and J 5 bases; bases outside gene matches: 9. CDR3 loop: CSDIRTGAHEQYF. CDR3 nucleotide sequence: TGCAGCGACATACGGACAGGGGCCCACGAGCAGTACTTC.

This clone was counted a few times. The chain couples TRBV27 to TRBJ2-3, with 7 bases aligning to TRBD2. V dropped 5 bases and J dropped 2; count of bases not matched to a gene: 7. The CDR3 extends over 15 amino acids. In germline, CDR1 is MNHEY, CDR2 SMNVEV (reference sequence). The CDR3 loop is CASSRWEGYTDTQYF. The CDR3 nucleotides read TGTGCCAGCAGTAGGTGGGAGGGGTACACAGATACGCAGTATTTT.

This clone was seen ten or more times. J is TRBJ1-5 and V is TRBV20-1, with D tentatively TRBD1 (5 bases). Germline-derived CDR1 and CDR2 are DFQATT and SNEGSKA (reference sequence). This CDR3 has 14 residues. Trimming took 3 bases from V and 3 from J, leaving 12 bases between them. The CDR3 here is CSARYPGNNQPQHF. The CDR3 bases are TGCAGTGCTAGGTACCCAGGGAACAATCAGCCCCAGCATTTT.

This chain joins TRBV20-1 and TRBJ1-2, with 7 nucleotides matching TRBD1. CDR1 and CDR2 (germline): DFQATT, SNEGSKA (reference sequence). There are 16 residues in the CDR3. J gave up 7 bases and V 0 bases, and 14 bases lay outside the gene matches. In DNA, the CDR3 is TGCAGTGCTAGAGATTTCAGCCGTGACAGGGTCTCTGGCTACACCTTC. Residues: CSARDFSRDRVSGYTF.

In this sample, this clone turned up many times. This chain uses TRBV20-1 with TRBJ2-1; 7 bases map to TRBD2. There are 16 residues in the CDR3. CDR1 and CDR2 (germline): DFQATT, SNEGSKA (reference sequence). V trimming: 5 bases; J trimming: 0 bases; junction bases outside the gene matches: 10. The CDR3 spells CSAEEGGASSYNEQFF. The CDR3, as DNA: TGCAGTGCTGAAGAGGGAGGGGCCAGCTCCTACAATGAGCAGTTCTTC.

In this sample, this clone turned up many times. This sequence joins TRBV5-6 and TRBJ2-7; TRBD1 aligns across 9 bases. J gave up 4 bases and V 4 bases, and 21 bases lay outside the gene matches. This CDR3 comprises 19 residues. CDR1 SGHDT and CDR2 YYEEEE come from the germline V gene. Here the CDR3 DNA reads TGTGCCAGCAGCCTCCGGAGGTTACAGGGGGCGTCGGTAGGATACGAGCAGTACTTC. Translated, it gives CASSLRRLQGASVGYEQYF.

The sample holds many counts of this clone. The chain links TRBV20-1 to TRBJ1-5; D not resolved. The CDR3 consists of 13 residues. Trimming took off 3 bases at V and 1 base at J, with 7 bases between the two ends. Per germline, CDR1 DFQATT and CDR2 SNEGSKA (reference sequence). The CDR3 DNA sequence: TGCAGTGCTAGTTGGGCCAGCAATCAGCCCCAGCATTTT. It specifies CSASWASNQPQHF.

At least ten counts were recorded for this clone. V usage is TRBV2 and J usage is TRBJ1-2, with TRBD1 identical over 12 bases. This CDR3 has 16 residues. The V segment lost 5 bases and the J segment 0 bases; nucleotides outside the gene matches: 4. Germline loops: CDR1 SNHLY, CDR2 FYNNEI. As DNA, the CDR3 is TGTGCCAGCAGTCCCGGGACAGGGGGCCCTAACTATGGCTACACCTTC. It specifies CASSPGTGGPNYGYTF.

This clone has ten or more counts. This CDR3 is also generated by other DNA sequences in the sample. V gene TRBV2 combines with J gene TRBJ1-1, with D hard to call. The germline V and J ends were trimmed by 11 bases and 0 bases, with 13 bases remaining between them. The germline CDR1 and CDR2 sequences are SNHLY and FYNNEI. The CDR3 loop spans 13 amino acids. The CDR3 spells CAFSQGMNTEAFF. As DNA, the CDR3 is TGTGCCTTTTCACAAGGGATGAACACTGAAGCTTTCTTT.

By share of the sample, this clone is medium-sized (0.01 to 0.1%). The V gene is TRBV6-1, the J gene TRBJ2-3, with TRBD1 identical over 11 bases. Germline CDR1 and CDR2: MNHNS and SASEGT. The CDR3 has 13 residues. V was clipped by 8 bases and J by 6 bases; unmatched bases: 4. Here the CDR3 reads CASRRTGGDTQYF. The CDR3 DNA sequence: TGTGCCAGCCGGCGGACAGGGGGCGATACGCAGTATTTT.